Here is one TCR beta chain with its context. What it binds is not known. At one end the junction does not follow the germline gene, possibly because of a read error. The CDR3 has 15 residues. Germline loops: CDR1 SQVTM, CDR2 ANQGSEA. The template was RNA from unsorted bulk tissue. This entry is derived from a study of tumor and adjacent non-tumor tissue in lung cancer. About the research overall: The patients, around 11 men and four to six women, were roughly 31 to 85 with stage I to III disease. On average, productive TCRbeta reads reached about 4.4 million per sample.

A modified ARM-PCR protocol with three rounds of nested PCR amplified TCRbeta. TCRdb recomputed calls from the multiplex PCR reads with MiXCR, one row per CDR3 protein. The repertoire includes over 110,000 distinct CDR3 sequences, approximately 64% of them detected once, and 15% to 20% sits in the top ten. Study-wide findings and caveats: Higher tumor TCR diversity was associated with shorter survival.

The gene calls are TRBV29-1 and TRBJ1-2, with 12 bases matching TRBD1. This receptor was obtained from a man aged 55-75 years with small cell lung cancer. Sequenced sample: lung tumor tissue. The CDR3 nucleotides read TGCAGCGCCCGGGACAGGGGGCGAGGAAGCTATGACTACACCTTC. Amino acids: CSARDRGRGSYDYTF.